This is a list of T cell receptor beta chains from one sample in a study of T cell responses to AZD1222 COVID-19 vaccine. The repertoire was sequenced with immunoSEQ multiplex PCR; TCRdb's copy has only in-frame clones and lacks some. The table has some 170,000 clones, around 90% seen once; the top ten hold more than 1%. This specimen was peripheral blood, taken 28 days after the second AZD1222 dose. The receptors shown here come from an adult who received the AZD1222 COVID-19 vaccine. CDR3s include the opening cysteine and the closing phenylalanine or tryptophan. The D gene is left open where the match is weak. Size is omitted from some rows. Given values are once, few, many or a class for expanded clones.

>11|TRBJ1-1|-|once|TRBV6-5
TGTGCCAGCTTGCTGAACACTGAAGCTTTCTTT
CASLLNTEAFF
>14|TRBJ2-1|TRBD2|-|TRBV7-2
TGTGCCAGCGGATCCGGGACTAGTTACAATGAGCAGTTCTTC
CASGSGTSYNEQFF
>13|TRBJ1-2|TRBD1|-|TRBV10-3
TGTGCCATCAGTGCGGACAGGGGGTATGGCTACACCTTC
CAISADRGYGYTF
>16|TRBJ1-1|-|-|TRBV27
TGTGCCAGCAGCTTATCCCACCCCTGGCAGAACACTGAAGCTTTCTTT
CASSLSHPWQNTEAFF
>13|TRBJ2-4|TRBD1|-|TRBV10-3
TGTGCCATCAGTGACAGACAGGGAAACATTCAGTACTTC
CAISDRQGNIQYF
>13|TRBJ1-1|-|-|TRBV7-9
TGTGCCAGCAGCGGAGGGCCGAACACTGAAGCTTTCTTT
CASSGGPNTEAFF
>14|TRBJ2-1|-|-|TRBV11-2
TGTGCCAGCAGCTTAGTTCCGAAAATAGTCTCGCAGTTCTTC
CASSLVPKIVSQFF
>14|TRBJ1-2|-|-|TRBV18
TGTGCCAGCTCACCACCGTCACGGATCTATGGCTACACCTTC
CASSPPSRIYGYTF
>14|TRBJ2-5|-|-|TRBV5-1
TGCGCCAGCAGCTGGGGAAATTTGAGAGAGACCCAGTACTTC
CASSWGNLRETQYF
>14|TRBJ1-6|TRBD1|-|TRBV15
TGTGCCACCAAGGAGGGGGCGAGAAATTCACCCCTCCACTTT
CATKEGARNSPLHF
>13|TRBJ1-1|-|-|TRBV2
TGTGCCAGCAGTGATAGCCAGGGGAGGAATGCTTTCTTT
CASSDSQGRNAFF
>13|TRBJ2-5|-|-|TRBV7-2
TGTGCCAGCAGCACCTACCTCGGCGAGACCCAGTACTTC
CASSTYLGETQYF
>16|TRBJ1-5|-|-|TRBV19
TGTGCCAGTAGAATCTCAGGGCCCCGAACGAATCAGCCCCAGCATTTT
CASRISGPRTNQPQHF
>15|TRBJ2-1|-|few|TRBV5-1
TGCGCCAGCAGCTTGAGTGGGAGCTCCTACAATGAGCAGTTCTTC
CASSLSGSSYNEQFF